This TCR beta chain stems from a study of OX40 agonist ivuxolimab in advanced cancers. Across the study: Ivuxolimab, an antibody that agonizes OX40 (CD134), was administered to the patients.

Worth noting for this clone: What it recognizes is unknown.

Some clones are missing from TCRdb's copy, which holds only in-frame ones; the method was immunoSEQ multiplex PCR. The repertoire holds roughly 67,000 clones, with about 80% as singletons. CDR3 length: 16 residues. Germline loops: CDR1 LGHNA, CDR2 YNFKEQ. V lost 1 base and J lost 13; bases outside the gene matches: 10. Study-wide results and caveats: More expanded clones were found, on average, in CD8+ than in CD4+ T cells.

This chain uses TRBV4-2 with TRBJ2-2; 12 bases line up with TRBD2. The source was CD4+ or CD8+ T cells sorted from blood, collected in a trial of the OX40 agonist ivuxolimab. This TCR was sampled from an adult with an advanced solid tumor such as melanoma, head and neck, liver or kidney cancer. CDR3 region: CASSQGTSGGPGGLFF. The CDR3 DNA reads as TGTGCCAGCAGCCAAGGAACTAGCGGGGGGCCTGGCGGGCTGTTTTTT.